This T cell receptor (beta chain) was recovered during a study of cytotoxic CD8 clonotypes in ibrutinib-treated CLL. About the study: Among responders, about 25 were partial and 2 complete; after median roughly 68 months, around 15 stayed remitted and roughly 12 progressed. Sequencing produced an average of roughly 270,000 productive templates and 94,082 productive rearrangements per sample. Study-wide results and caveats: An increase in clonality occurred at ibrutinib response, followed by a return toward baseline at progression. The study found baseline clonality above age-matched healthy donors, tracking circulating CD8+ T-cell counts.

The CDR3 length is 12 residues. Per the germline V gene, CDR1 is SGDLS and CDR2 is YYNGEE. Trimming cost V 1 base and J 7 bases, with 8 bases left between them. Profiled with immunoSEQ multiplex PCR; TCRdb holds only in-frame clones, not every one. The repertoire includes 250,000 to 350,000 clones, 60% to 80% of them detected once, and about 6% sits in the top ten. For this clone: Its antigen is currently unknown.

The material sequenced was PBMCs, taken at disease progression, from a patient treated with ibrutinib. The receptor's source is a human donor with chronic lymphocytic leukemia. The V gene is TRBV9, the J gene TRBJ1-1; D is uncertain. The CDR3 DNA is TGTGCCAGCAGCGTACAGGTGAATGAAGCTTTCTTT. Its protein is CASSVQVNEAFF.